One and the same sample provided the 17 T cell receptor beta chains below, sequenced in a study of cytomegalovirus exposure and HLA in healthy donors. Amplification used 60 Vbeta primers and 13 Jbeta primers. Clones were read by immunoSEQ multiplex PCR, and TCRdb kept only the in-frame ones, dropping some. The repertoire has 150,000 to 200,000 clones, approximately 86% of them found once; the top ten carry roughly 1.8%. The sample taken for sequencing was PBMCs. The receptors shown here come from a woman in her late teens or twenties in good health and CMV-seronegative.

The CDR3 coding sequence is TGTGCCTGGAGTGAGCCACGCGGACAGCCAATTGGACCCCTCCACTTT. Its protein product is CAWSEPRGQPIGPLHF. V is TRBV30 and J is TRBJ1-6; D possibly corresponds to TRBD1 (6 bases). Trimming removed 1 base at V and 12 bases at J, with 22 bases between. This CDR3 has 16 residues. Germline CDR1 is GTSNPN and CDR2 is SVGIG (reference sequence).

This rearrangement joins TRBV7-2 to TRBJ2-7; 10 nucleotides line up with TRBD1. The germline gives CDR1 SGHTA, CDR2 FQGNSA. Trimming took 5 bases from V and 2 from J; bases not matched to a gene: 3. CDR3 length: 14 amino acids. DNA for the CDR3: TGTGCCAGCAGCCCGACAGGGGGCCCCTACGAGCAGTACTTC. Its translation is CASSPTGGPYEQYF.

The chain is built from TRBV5-5 and TRBJ2-6, with TRBD1 matching 10 bases. Germline V CDR1 and CDR2: SGHKS, YYEKEE (reference sequence). The CDR3 has 18 residues. V gave up 4 bases and J gave up 2 bases; unmatched junction bases: 9. CDR3: CASSRGRQGATGANVLTF. The CDR3 coding sequence is TGTGCCAGCAGCCGGGGGAGACAGGGGGCGACTGGGGCCAACGTCCTGACTTTC.

The chain couples TRBV20-1 to TRBJ2-5; D call uncertain. This CDR3 has 10 amino acids. The V end was cut by 4 bases, the J end by 4 bases, with 4 bases between. Germline CDR1 reads DFQATT; CDR2 reads SNEGSKA (reference sequence). The DNA for the CDR3 is TGCAGTGCTACAGGAGAGACCCAGTACTTC. Its protein product is CSATGETQYF.

This chain links TRBV5-5 with TRBJ1-1; possibly TRBD1 for D (5 bases). The V end lost 3 bases, the J end lost 7 bases, and 13 bases lay between the germline ends. The CDR3 totals 13 residues. Germline CDR1 reads SGHKS; CDR2 reads YYEKEE (reference sequence). This chain's CDR3 is CASSSAGQGEAFF. CDR3 DNA: TGTGCCAGCAGCTCGGCGGGGCAGGGTGAAGCTTTCTTT.

The chain is built from TRBV29-1 and TRBJ2-1; perhaps TRBD1 as D (5 bases). V shed 7 bases and J shed 4 bases, with 11 bases lying between them. This CDR3 is 12 amino acids long. The germline CDR1 and CDR2 sequences are SQVTM and ANQGSEA. The CDR3 protein is CSGGASYNEQFF. The CDR3 DNA reads TGCAGCGGGGGCGCCTCGTACAATGAGCAGTTCTTC.

CDR3 residues: CASSILEDTQYF. CDR3 bases: TGTGCCAGCAGCATACTAGAGGATACGCAGTATTTT. This chain uses TRBV2 with TRBJ2-3; possibly TRBD2 for D (5 bases). Looked up from germline, CDR1 is SNHLY and CDR2 is FYNNEI. The CDR3 sequence is 12 residues long. V lost 6 bases and J lost 6, with 10 bases in between.

Remarks on this clone: An end of the junction does not agree with germline; a read error may underlie this. The sample carries other DNA sequences with the same CDR3. The V gene is TRBV9, the J gene TRBJ2-2; the match to TRBD2 covers 7 bases. The length of the CDR3 is 16 residues. The germline gives CDR1 SGDLS, CDR2 YYNGEE. As DNA, the CDR3 is TGTGCCAGTAGCGGCGCGCTGGGGGGGTACACCGGGGAGCTGTTTTTT. This translates into CASSGALGGYTGELFF.

This clone was observed a few times. This sequence joins TRBV4-3 and TRBJ2-3, with TRBD2 matching 13 bases. This CDR3 region has 17 residues. Germline V lookup: CDR1 LGHNA, CDR2 YSLEER. V was pared by 1 base and J by 0 bases, with 1 base of the junction left unmatched. CDR3 sequence: CASSQGGLAGSTDTQYF. In nucleotides, the CDR3 is TGCGCCAGCAGCCAAGGGGGACTAGCGGGAAGCACAGATACGCAGTATTTT.

CDR3 in DNA: TGTGCCAGCCTTATTCCACCCGACCACGGGACAGGGAACTCACCCCTCCACTTT. Translation: CASLIPPDHGTGNSPLHF. The genes are TRBV14 and TRBJ1-6; 9 nucleotides agree with TRBD1. The trim removed 8 bases at V and 10 bases at J, leaving 21 bases unmatched. The CDR3 sequence is 18 residues long. Per germline, CDR1 SGHDN and CDR2 FVKESK.

In this sample, this clone turned up a few times. CDR3 sequence: CSVGPWGDYGYTF. As DNA, the CDR3 is TGCAGCGTTGGCCCTTGGGGAGACTATGGCTACACCTTC. The chain has TRBV29-1 and TRBJ1-2; D gene unclear. V lost 4 bases and J lost 3, with 12 bases in between. The germline CDR1 and CDR2 sequences are SQVTM and ANQGSEA. This CDR3 spans 13 amino acids.

The chain employs TRBV7-9 and TRBJ1-5, with D possibly matching TRBD1 (5 bases). The V gene's germline CDR1 is SEHNR and CDR2 FQNEAQ (reference sequence). The CDR3 loop spans 12 amino acids. This chain's CDR3 is CASGRVDQPQHF. The CDR3 region has the DNA TGTGCTTCGGGCAGGGTGGATCAGCCCCAGCATTTT.

V usage is TRBV7-9 and J usage is TRBJ2-7; D is possibly TRBD2 (6 bases). Germline CDR1 and CDR2: SEHNR and FQNEAQ (reference sequence). This CDR3 has 16 residues. Trimming stripped 2 bases from V and 4 bases from J, with 18 bases between. The CDR3 sequence is CASSLFMRGRAYEQYF. The CDR3 DNA is TGTGCCAGCAGCTTATTCATGCGGGGTCGAGCGTACGAGCAGTACTTC.

This clone was seen just once. The rearrangement uses TRBV13 and TRBJ2-5; TRBD2 might be the D (5 bases). V was shortened by 4 bases and J by 7 bases, with 16 bases between the two germline ends. Looked up from germline, CDR1 is PRHDT and CDR2 is FYEKMQ (reference sequence). The CDR3 runs 14 residues. CDR3 loop: CASSSRRGGMTQYF. The CDR3 DNA is TGTGCCAGCAGCTCCCGACGGGGTGGGATGACCCAGTACTTC. Using reference TRBV13 and TRBJ2-5 for the parts outside the CDR3, the full variable domain is AAGVIQSPRHLIKEKRETATLKCYPIPRHDTVYWYQQGPGQDPQFLISFYEKMQSDKGSIPDRFSAQQFSDYHSELNMSSLELGDSALYFCASSSRRGGMTQYFGPGTRLLVL.

The V gene is TRBV5-5, the J gene TRBJ1-4; maybe TRBD1 (6 bases). The CDR3 length is 14 residues. Germline assignment: CDR1 SGHKS and CDR2 YYEKEE (reference sequence). The ends were cut back, 2 bases at V and 8 bases at J, with 13 bases in the middle. DNA of the CDR3: TGTGCCAGCAGCTTCGGGCAGGGGAGAGAAAAACTGTTTTTT. Residues: CASSFGQGREKLFF.

V usage is TRBV6-5 and J usage is TRBJ2-7; 13 bases align to TRBD2. Germline CDR1 MNHEY, CDR2 SVGAGI. The trim removed 6 bases at V and 6 bases at J, leaving 5 bases unmatched. The CDR3 runs 14 residues. The DNA of the CDR3 is TGTGCCAGCAGCGGGACTAGCGGGGTCAGCGAGCAGTACTTC. This encodes CASSGTSGVSEQYF.

The chain employs TRBV11-3 and TRBJ2-1, with 8 bases fitting TRBD2. With V trimmed by 3 bases and J by 8 bases, 9 bases remained unmatched. Germline CDR1 SGHNT, CDR2 YENEEA. The CDR3 is 15 residues long. This CDR3 is CASSLNSGKVDEQFF. The CDR3 nucleotides read TGTGCCAGCAGCTTGAATAGCGGGAAAGTGGATGAGCAGTTCTTC.